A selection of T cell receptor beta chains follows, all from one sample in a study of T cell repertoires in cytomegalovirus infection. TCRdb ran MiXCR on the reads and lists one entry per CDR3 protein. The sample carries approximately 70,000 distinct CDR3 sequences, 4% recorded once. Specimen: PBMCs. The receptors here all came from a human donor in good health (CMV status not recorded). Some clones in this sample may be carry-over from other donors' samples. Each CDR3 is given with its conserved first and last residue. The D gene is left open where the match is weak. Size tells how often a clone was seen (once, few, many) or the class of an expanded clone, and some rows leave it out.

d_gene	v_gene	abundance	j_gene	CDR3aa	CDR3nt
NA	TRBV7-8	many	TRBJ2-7	CASSSTGKASYEQYF	TGTGCCAGCAGCTCCACAGGGAAAGCCTCCTACGAGCAGTACTTC
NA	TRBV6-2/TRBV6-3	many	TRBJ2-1	CASSYGERRGSEQFF	TGTGCCAGCAGTTACGGCGAGCGGAGGGGGAGTGAGCAGTTCTTC
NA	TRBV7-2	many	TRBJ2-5	CASSADRQETQYF	TGTGCCAGCAGCGCCGACAGGCAAGAGACCCAGTACTTC
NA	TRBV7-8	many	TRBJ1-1	CASSPLGNTEAFF	TGTGCCAGCAGCCCCTTAGGGAACACTGAAGCTTTCTTT
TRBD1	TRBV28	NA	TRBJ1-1	CASSPQQGGRVDTEAFF	TGTGCCAGCAGTCCTCAACAGGGGGGGAGGGTTGACACTGAAGCTTTCTTT
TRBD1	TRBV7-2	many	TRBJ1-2	CASSLLTGKLQYGYTF	TGTGCCAGCAGCTTATTGACAGGGAAGTTACAGTATGGCTACACCTTC
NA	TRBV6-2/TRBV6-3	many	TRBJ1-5	CASSYYGDSNQPQHF	TGTGCCAGCAGTTACTATGGGGATAGCAATCAGCCCCAGCATTTT
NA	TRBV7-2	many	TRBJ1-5	CASSLVQGSNQPQHF	TGTGCCAGCAGCTTAGTTCAGGGCAGCAATCAGCCCCAGCATTTT
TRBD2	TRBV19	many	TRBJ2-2	CASSILLAGAGELFF	TGTGCCAGTAGTATCTTACTAGCGGGGGCCGGGGAGCTGTTTTTT
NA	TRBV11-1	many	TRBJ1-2	CASSLSYRDGGFLDGYTF	TGTGCCAGCAGCTTATCCTACCGGGACGGTGGATTTTTGGATGGCTACACCTTC
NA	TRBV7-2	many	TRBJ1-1	CASSSTLAMNTEAFF	TGTGCCAGCAGCTCAACCCTGGCCATGAACACTGAAGCTTTCTTT
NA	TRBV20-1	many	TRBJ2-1	CSAKGPKEQFF	TGCAGTGCTAAGGGCCCCAAAGAGCAGTTCTTC
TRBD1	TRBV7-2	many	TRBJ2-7	CASSPRDRASYEQYF	TGTGCCAGCAGCCCGCGAGACAGGGCGTCCTACGAGCAGTACTTC
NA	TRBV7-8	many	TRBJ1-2	CASSREGNYGYTF	TGTGCCAGCAGCCGAGAGGGGAACTATGGCTACACCTTC
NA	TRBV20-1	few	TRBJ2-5	CSASPGDAQETQYF	TGCAGTGCTAGCCCAGGGGACGCCCAAGAGACCCAGTACTTC
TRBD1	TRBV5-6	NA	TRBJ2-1	CASSIPGQGVHNEQFF	TGTGCCAGCAGCATTCCGGGACAGGGGGTCCACAATGAGCAGTTCTTC
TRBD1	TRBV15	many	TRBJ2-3	CATSQRTGSTDTQYF	TGTGCCACCAGCCAGAGGACAGGGAGCACAGATACGCAGTATTTT
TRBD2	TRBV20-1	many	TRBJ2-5	CSAPSGGYHPGETQYF	TGCAGTGCTCCTAGCGGGGGGTACCATCCCGGGGAGACCCAGTACTTC
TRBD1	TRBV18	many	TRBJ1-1	CASSQGQVTEAFF	TGTGCCAGCTCGCAGGGACAGGTCACTGAAGCTTTCTTT
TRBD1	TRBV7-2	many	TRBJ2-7	CASSHQNRQGAYEQYF	TGTGCCAGCAGCCATCAAAACCGACAGGGCGCCTACGAGCAGTACTTC
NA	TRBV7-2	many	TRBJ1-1	CASSFVRMNTEAFF	TGTGCCAGCAGCTTTGTACGGATGAACACTGAAGCTTTCTTT
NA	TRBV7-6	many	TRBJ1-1	CASSLGTVNTEAFF	TGTGCCAGCAGCTTAGGGACAGTGAACACTGAAGCTTTCTTT
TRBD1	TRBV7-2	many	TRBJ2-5	CASSPGTGGRRETQYF	TGTGCCAGCTCGCCCGGGACAGGGGGCAGAAGAGAGACCCAGTACTTC
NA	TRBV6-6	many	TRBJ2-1	CASSYEGSLNEQFF	TGTGCCAGCAGTTACGAGGGCAGTCTCAATGAGCAGTTCTTC
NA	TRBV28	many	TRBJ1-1	CASSTTVNTEAFF	TGTGCCAGCAGTACGACGGTGAACACTGAAGCTTTCTTT
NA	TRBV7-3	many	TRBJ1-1	CASSFRAADTEAFF	TGTGCCAGCAGCTTCAGGGCGGCGGACACTGAAGCTTTCTTT
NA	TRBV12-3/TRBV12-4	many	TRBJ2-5	CASRPPGEETQYF	TGTGCCAGCAGACCGCCCGGGGAGGAGACCCAGTACTTC
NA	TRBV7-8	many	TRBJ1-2	CASSLGSGVGYTF	TGTGCCAGCAGCTTAGGGTCAGGGGTCGGCTACACCTTC
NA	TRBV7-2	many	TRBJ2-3	CASSPGPRDTQYF	TGTGCCAGCAGCCCCGGGCCGCGGGATACGCAGTATTTT
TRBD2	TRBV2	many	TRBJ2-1	CASSERVAGRNEQFF	TGTGCCAGCAGTGAAAGGGTAGCGGGGCGCAATGAGCAGTTCTTC
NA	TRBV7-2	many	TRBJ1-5	CASSSSQRQPQHF	TGTGCCAGCAGCTCGTCCCAGAGGCAGCCCCAGCATTTT
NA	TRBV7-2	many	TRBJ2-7	CASSSRPLLDSTYEQYF	TGTGCCAGCAGCTCTCGCCCCCTACTCGACAGTACCTACGAGCAGTACTTC